This TCR beta chain was observed in a study of T-cell memory formation after mild COVID-19. General study points: Contracting CD4+ clones sat mainly in CM and EM; CD8+ in EMRA. Day 15 to 85 contracting clones showed balanced CD4/CD8; later expanders leaned CD4+.

The authors produced TCR alpha and TCR beta cDNA libraries with sample barcodes and UMIs by 5'RACE using constant-segment primers. TCRdb redid the calling of the 5' RACE reads with MiXCR, one entry per CDR3 protein. The table records approximately 440,000 distinct CDR3 sequences, around 18% of them present only once. In the case of this clonotype: What it recognizes is unknown.

Germline V gene sequence: CDR1 MGHRA, CDR2 YSYEKL. This CDR3 has 12 amino acids. Trimming stripped 0 bases from V and 10 bases from J, with 10 bases between. The chain links TRBV4-1 to TRBJ2-7; D tentatively fits TRBD1 or TRBD2 (5 bases each). The origin of this receptor is an adult woman who had mild COVID-19 (a few samples of this study predate the infection). Cell type and time point are not known. The sample was PBMCs or a T cell subset sorted from them (not recorded which). CDR3 coding DNA: TGCGCCAGCAGCCAAGACGGGGCGGTTCAGTACTTC. Translating it yields CASSQDGAVQYF.